This T cell receptor beta chain came from a study of T cell responses to AZD1222 COVID-19 vaccine. Study observations and caveats: Donors were mostly white British, more females; clonal diversity possibly underestimated. No day 14 peak samples; only post-peak repertoires were characterized. Breadth and depth of Spike-specific TCRs rose after two AZD1222 doses.

Measured with immunoSEQ multiplex PCR; TCRdb has only the in-frame clones, and not every one. Here the sample spans 150,000 to 200,000 clones, about nine tenths being singletons. The CDR3 runs to 11 residues. This clone was observed a single time. The antigen is undetermined. The chain is built from TRBV21-1 and TRBJ1-5. TRBV21-1 counts as a pseudogene. This material consisted of peripheral blood, taken on day 0 of AZD1222 vaccination. The receptor comes from an adult in good health. As DNA, the CDR3 is TGTGCCAGCAGCATAGACCAGCCCCAGCATTTT. Encoded protein: CASSIDQPQHF.